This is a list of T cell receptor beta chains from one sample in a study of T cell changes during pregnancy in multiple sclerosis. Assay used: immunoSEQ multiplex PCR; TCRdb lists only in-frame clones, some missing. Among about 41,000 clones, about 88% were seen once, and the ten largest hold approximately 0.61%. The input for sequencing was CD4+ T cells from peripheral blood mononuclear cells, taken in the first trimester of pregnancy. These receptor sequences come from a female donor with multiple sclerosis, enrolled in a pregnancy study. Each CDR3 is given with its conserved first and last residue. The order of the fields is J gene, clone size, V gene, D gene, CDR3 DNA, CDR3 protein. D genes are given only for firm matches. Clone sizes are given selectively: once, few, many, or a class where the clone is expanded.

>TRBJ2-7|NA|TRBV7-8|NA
TGTGCCAGCAGCTTAGCTGAAAGAGGGTTCTCCTACGAGCAGTACTTC
CASSLAERGFSYEQYF
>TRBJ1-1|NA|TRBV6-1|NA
TGTGCCAGCAGTCATACAGGGTACACTGAAGCTTTCTTT
CASSHTGYTEAFF
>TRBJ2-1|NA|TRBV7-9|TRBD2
TGTGCCAGCACTCTAACGGGGGGTGAGCAGTTCTTC
CASTLTGGEQFF
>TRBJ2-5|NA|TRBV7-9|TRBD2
TGTGCCAGCACACCGGGACTAGCGGGATCAGGAGTGGAGACCCAGTACTTC
CASTPGLAGSGVETQYF
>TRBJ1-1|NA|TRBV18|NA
TGTGCCAGCTCACCTTACGAGGCTGCAGCAGGGTACACTGAAGCTTTCTTT
CASSPYEAAAGYTEAFF
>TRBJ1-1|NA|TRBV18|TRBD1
TGTGCCAGCTCACTCCTTCCAGGGACAGAGAACACTGAAGCTTTCTTT
CASSLLPGTENTEAFF
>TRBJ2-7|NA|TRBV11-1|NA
TGTGCCAGCAGGACAGGGGAGGGGCGCGAGCAGTACTTC
CASRTGEGREQYF
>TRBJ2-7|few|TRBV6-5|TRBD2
TGTGCCAGCAGTTCAGCGGGGTTGTTCTCCTACGAGCAGTACTTC
CASSSAGLFSYEQYF
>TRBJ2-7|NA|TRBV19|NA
TGTGCCAGTAGTACGCAGGGTGGATCCTACGAGCAGTACTTC
CASSTQGGSYEQYF
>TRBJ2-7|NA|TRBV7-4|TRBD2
TGTGCCAGCAGTTCCCTAGCGGAAATATACGAGCAGTACTTC
CASSSLAEIYEQYF
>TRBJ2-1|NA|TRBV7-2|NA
TGTGCCAGCAGCTTAGCGCGGGACAATGAGCAGTTCTTC
CASSLARDNEQFF
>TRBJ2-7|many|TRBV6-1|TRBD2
TGTGCCAGCAGTGCAAGCGGGGGAAGCTACGAGCAGTACTTC
CASSASGGSYEQYF
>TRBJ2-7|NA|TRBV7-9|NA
TGTGCCAGCAGCTTAGACGGGGAGCAGTACTTC
CASSLDGEQYF
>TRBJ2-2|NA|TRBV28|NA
TGTGCCAGCAGTTCCTACCCAGGGCTTTTTGCCGGGGAGCTGTTTTTT
CASSSYPGLFAGELFF
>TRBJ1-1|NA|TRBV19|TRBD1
TGTGCCAGTAGTCCTCGACAGGGCTACGCTGAAGCTTTCTTT
CASSPRQGYAEAFF
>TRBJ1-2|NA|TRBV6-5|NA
TGTGCCAGCACCCCAGGACTTAACTATGGCTACACCTTC
CASTPGLNYGYTF
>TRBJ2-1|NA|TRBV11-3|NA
TGTGCCAGCAGCTTATCCTCAGGGGTTAATGAGCAGTTCTTC
CASSLSSGVNEQFF
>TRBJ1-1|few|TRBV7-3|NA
TGTGCCAGCAGCTTACAGGGAATGAACACTGAAGCTTTCTTT
CASSLQGMNTEAFF
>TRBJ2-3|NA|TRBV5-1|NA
TGCGCCAGCAGCGGCAAGGGGGATCGGGCGCAGTATTTT
CASSGKGDRAQYF
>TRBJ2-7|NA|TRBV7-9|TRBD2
TGTGCCAGCAGCTTTTTCACTAGCGGGACCTACGAGCAGTACTTC
CASSFFTSGTYEQYF
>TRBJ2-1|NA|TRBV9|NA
TGTGCCAGCAGCGTAGCGCCGGAGGTTTCCTACAATGAGCAGTTCTTC
CASSVAPEVSYNEQFF
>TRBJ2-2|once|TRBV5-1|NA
TGCGCCAGCATTGGAGTCGGCGGTAACACCGGGGAGCTGTTTTTT
CASIGVGGNTGELFF
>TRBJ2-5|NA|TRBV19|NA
TGTGCCAGTAGGCGGGGCGGGGTGAACCAAGAGACCCAGTACTTC
CASRRGGVNQETQYF